This note documents a single T cell receptor beta chain sequence. Patients who underwent sequencing had shown CD8+CD57+ cell expansion by flow cytometry. The sample originates from a study of CD8+CD57+ T cells in acquired aplastic anemia. Profiling of TCR beta VDJ combinations and CDR3 sequences used genomic DNA as template. In TCRdb, the reads were re-called with MiXCR into one record per CDR3 protein. The repertoire consists of about half a million distinct CDR3 sequences, with 25% to 40% occurring once and the leading ten covering 0.82%. Per the germline V gene, CDR1 is SGHVS and CDR2 is FQNEAQ. The CDR3 runs to 15 residues. Trimming stripped 2 bases from V and 3 bases from J, with 8 bases between.

This TCR came from a human donor with aplastic anemia. The chain has TRBV7-8 and TRBJ2-6; tentative D call: TRBD1 (5 bases). Sequencing was performed on sorted CD4+, CD8+, or CD8+CD57+ T cells (not recorded which) from PBMCs. CDR3 sequence (DNA): TGTGCCAGCAGCTTACAGGGATTTGGGGCCAACGTCCTGACTTTC. Amino acid sequence: CASSLQGFGANVLTF.